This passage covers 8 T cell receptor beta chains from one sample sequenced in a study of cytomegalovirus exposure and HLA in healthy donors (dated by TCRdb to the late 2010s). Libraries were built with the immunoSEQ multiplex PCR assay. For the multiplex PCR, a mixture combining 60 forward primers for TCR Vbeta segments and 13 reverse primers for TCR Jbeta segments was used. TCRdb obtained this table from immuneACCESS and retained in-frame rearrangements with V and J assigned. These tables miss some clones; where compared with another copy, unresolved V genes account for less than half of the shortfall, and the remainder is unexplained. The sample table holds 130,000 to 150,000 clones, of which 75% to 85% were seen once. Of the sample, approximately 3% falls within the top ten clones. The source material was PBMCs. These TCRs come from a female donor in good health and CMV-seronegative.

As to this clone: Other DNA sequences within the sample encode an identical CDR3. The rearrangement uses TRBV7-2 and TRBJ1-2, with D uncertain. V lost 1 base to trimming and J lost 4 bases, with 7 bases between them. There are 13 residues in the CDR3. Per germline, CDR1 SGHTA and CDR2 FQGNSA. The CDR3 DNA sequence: TGTGCCAGCAGCTTAGGTGTGAGCTATGGCTACACCTTC. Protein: CASSLGVSYGYTF. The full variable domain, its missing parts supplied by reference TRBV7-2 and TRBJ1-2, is GAGVSQSPSNKVTEKGKDVELRCDPISGHTALYWYRQSLGQGLEFLIYFQGNSAPDKSGLPSDRFSAERTGGSVSTLTIQRTQQEDSAVYLCASSLGVSYGYTFGSGTRLTVV.

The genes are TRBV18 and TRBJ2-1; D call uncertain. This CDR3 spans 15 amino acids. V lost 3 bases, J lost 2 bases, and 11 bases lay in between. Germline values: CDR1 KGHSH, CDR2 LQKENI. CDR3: CASSPSSSPYNEQFF. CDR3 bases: TGTGCCAGCTCACCCTCATCGAGCCCCTACAATGAGCAGTTCTTC.

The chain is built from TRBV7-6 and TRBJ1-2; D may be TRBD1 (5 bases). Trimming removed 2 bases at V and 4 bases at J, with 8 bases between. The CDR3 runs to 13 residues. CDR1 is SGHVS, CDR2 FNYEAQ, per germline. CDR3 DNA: TGTGCCAGCAGCTTAAGGGGCGGCTATGGCTACACCTTC. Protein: CASSLRGGYGYTF.

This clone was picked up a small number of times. The DNA of the CDR3 is TGTGCCATCAGAGAAAATGGGGGCCTAGAAGCTTTCTTT. Translation gives CAIRENGGLEAFF. V and J are TRBV10-3 and TRBJ1-1; perhaps TRBD1 as D (6 bases). The germline V gene has CDR1 ENHRY and CDR2 SYGVKD. The CDR3 consists of 13 residues. Trimming took off 6 bases at V and 8 bases at J, with 16 bases between the two ends.

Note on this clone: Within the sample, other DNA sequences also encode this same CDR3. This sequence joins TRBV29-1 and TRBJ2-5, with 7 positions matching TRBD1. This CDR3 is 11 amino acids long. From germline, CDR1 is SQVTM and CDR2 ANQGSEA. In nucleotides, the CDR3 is TGCAGTACAGGGGTCCAAGAGACCCAGTACTTC. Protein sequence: CSTGVQETQYF.

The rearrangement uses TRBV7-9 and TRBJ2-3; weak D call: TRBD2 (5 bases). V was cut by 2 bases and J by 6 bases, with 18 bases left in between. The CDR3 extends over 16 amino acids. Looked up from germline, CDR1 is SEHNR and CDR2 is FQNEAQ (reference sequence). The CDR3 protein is CASSLWVGSSRDTQYF. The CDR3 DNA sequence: TGTGCCAGCAGCTTATGGGTGGGTTCTAGCCGCGATACGCAGTATTTT.

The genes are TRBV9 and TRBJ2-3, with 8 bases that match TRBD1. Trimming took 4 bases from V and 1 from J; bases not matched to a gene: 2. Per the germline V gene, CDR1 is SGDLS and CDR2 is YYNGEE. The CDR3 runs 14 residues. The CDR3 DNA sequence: TGTGCCAGCAGCCTACAGGGGGGCACAGATACGCAGTATTTT. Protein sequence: CASSLQGGTDTQYF.

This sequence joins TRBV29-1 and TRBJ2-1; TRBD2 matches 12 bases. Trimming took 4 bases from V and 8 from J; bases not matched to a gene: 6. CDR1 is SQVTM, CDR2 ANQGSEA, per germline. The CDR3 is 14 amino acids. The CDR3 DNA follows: TGCAGCGTTGGAGGACTAGCGGGACACCATGAGCAGTTCTTC. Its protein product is CSVGGLAGHHEQFF.